The clone carrying this TCR beta chain was observed a handful of times. Amplification used 60 Vbeta primers and 13 Jbeta primers. Data came from immunoSEQ multiplex PCR; TCRdb stores just in-frame clones and leaves some out. The sample lists 130,000 to 150,000 clones; 78% were seen once. The record originates from a study of cytomegalovirus exposure and HLA in healthy donors. V gave up 0 bases and J gave up 2 bases; unmatched junction bases: 10. Per germline, CDR1 LGHNA and CDR2 YNFKEQ. This CDR3 has 20 amino acids. This rearrangement joins TRBV4-2 to TRBJ2-6, with 10 bases that match TRBD1. Source material: PBMCs. The clonotype comes from a man aged 35 to 55 in good health and CMV-seropositive. In DNA form, the CDR3 reads TGTGCCAGCAGCCAAGAACCCCGGGGACAGGGGTTCGCTGGGGCCAACGTCCTGACTTTC. Protein sequence: CASSQEPRGQGFAGANVLTF.